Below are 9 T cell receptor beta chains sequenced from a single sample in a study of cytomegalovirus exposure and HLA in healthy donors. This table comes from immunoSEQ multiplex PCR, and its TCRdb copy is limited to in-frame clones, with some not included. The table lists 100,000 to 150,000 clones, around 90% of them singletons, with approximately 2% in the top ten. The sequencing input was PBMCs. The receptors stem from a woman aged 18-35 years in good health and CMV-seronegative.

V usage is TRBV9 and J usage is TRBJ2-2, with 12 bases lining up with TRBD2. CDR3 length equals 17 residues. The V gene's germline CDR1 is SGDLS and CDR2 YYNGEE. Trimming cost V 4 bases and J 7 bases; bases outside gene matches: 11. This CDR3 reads CASSSRTSGASRGELFF. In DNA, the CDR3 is TGTGCCAGCAGCTCCCGGACTAGCGGGGCGTCTCGCGGGGAGCTGTTTTTT.

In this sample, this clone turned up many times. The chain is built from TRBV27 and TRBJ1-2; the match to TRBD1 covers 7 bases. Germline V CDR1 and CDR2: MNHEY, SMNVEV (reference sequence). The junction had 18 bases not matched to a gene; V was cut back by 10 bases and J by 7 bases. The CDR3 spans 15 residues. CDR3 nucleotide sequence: TGTGCCACCCGCAGGGAGACAGGGTCGGTTTCTGGCTACACCTTC. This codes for CATRRETGSVSGYTF.

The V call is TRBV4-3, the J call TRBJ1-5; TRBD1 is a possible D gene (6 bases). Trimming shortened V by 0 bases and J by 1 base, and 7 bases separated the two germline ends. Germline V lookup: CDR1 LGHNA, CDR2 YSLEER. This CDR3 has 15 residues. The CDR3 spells CASSQDRGSNQPQHF. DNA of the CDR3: TGCGCCAGCAGCCAAGACAGGGGCAGCAATCAGCCCCAGCATTTT.

The DNA of the CDR3 is TGTGCCAGCAAAAACCGACAGGGTATGAACACTGAAGCTTTCTTT. Amino acids: CASKNRQGMNTEAFF. The chain recombines TRBV5-8 with TRBJ1-1; 7 bases are shared with TRBD1. CDR1 is SGHTS, CDR2 YDEGEE, per germline. The CDR3 length is 15 residues. J was trimmed by 0 bases and V by 6 bases; bases with no gene match: 8. Full variable domain (remainder filled in from reference TRBV5-8 and TRBJ1-1): EAGVTQSPTHLIKTRGQQATLRCSPISGHTSVYWYQQALGLGLQFLLWYDEGEERNRGNFPPRFSGRQFPNYSSELNVNALELEDSALYLCASKNRQGMNTEAFFGQGTRLTVV.

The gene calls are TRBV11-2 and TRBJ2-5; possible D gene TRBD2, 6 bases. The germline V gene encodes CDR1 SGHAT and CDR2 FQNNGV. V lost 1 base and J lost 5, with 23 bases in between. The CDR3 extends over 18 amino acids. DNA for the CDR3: TGTGCCAGCAGCTTAGGAAGGGCGTTGGGGGGAGCCGGGGAGACCCAGTACTTC. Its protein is CASSLGRALGGAGETQYF.

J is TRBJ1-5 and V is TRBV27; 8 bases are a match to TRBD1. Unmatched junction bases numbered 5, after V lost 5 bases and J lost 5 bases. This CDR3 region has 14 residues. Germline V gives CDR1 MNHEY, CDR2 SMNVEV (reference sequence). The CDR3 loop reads CASSINRGDQPQHF. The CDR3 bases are TGTGCCAGCAGTATTAACAGGGGGGATCAGCCCCAGCATTTT.

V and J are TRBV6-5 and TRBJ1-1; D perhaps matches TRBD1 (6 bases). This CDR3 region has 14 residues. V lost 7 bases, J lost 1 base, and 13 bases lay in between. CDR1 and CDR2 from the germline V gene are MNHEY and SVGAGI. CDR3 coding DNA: TGTGCCAGCACAAAAGACAGGAGGAACACTGAAGCTTTCTTT. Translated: CASTKDRRNTEAFF.

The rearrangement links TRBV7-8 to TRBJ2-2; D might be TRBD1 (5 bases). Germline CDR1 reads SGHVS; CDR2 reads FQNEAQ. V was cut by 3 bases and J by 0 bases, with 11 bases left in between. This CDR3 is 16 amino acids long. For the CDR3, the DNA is TGTGCCAGCAGCTTCTCGAGACAGCCGAACACCGGGGAGCTGTTTTTT. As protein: CASSFSRQPNTGELFF.

The CDR3 reads CASSADRGAYEQYF. The DNA of the CDR3 is TGTGCCAGCAGCGCGGACAGGGGGGCCTACGAGCAGTACTTC. The chain has TRBV2 and TRBJ2-7, with TRBD1 identical over 10 bases. CDR3 length: 14 residues. The V and J ends lost 6 bases and 2 bases, in that order; junction bases with no gene match: 4. Germline CDR1 reads SNHLY; CDR2 reads FYNNEI.